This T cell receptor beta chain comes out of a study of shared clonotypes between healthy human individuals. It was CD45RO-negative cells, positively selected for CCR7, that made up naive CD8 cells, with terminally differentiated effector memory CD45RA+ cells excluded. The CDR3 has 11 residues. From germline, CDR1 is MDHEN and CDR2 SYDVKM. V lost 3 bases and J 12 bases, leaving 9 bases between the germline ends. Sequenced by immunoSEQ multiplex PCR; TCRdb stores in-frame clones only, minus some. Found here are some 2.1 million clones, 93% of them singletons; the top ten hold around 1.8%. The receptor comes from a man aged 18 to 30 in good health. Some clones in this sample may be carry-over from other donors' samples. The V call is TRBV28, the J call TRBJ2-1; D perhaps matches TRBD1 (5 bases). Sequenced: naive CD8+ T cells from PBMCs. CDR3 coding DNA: TGTGCCAGCAGTTTGGGGCCGGGGCAGTTCTTC. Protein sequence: CASSLGPGQFF.